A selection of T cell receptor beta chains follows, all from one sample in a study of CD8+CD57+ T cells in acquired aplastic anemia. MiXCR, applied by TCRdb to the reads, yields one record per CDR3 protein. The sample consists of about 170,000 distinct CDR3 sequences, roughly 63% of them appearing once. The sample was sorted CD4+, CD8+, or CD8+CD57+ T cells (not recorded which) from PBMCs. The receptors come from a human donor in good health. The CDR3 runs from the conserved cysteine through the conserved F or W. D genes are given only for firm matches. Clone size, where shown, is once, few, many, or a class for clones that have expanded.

cdr3_nt: TGCGCCAGCAGCCCGGACAGGGAGCAGTTCTTC; cdr3_aa: CASSPDREQFF; j_call: TRBJ2-1; clone_size: NA; d_call: TRBD1; v_call: TRBV5-1
cdr3_nt: TGCGCCAGCAGCTTGGAAGGGACTAGCGGATACGAGCAGTACTTC; cdr3_aa: CASSLEGTSGYEQYF; j_call: TRBJ2-7; clone_size: NA; d_call: TRBD2; v_call: TRBV5-1
cdr3_nt: TGTGCCACCAGCAGAGGGAGGACCCGAGACTACGAGCAGTACTTC; cdr3_aa: CATSRGRTRDYEQYF; j_call: TRBJ2-7; clone_size: NA; d_call: NA; v_call: TRBV15
cdr3_nt: TGTGCCAGCAGTGGACGGGGGGGGTCAGGAAACACCATATATTTT; cdr3_aa: CASSGRGGSGNTIYF; j_call: TRBJ1-3; clone_size: many; d_call: NA; v_call: TRBV9
cdr3_nt: TGCAGTGCTAGAGCAGGGGCTGGGGCCAACGTCCTGACTTTC; cdr3_aa: CSARAGAGANVLTF; j_call: TRBJ2-6; clone_size: NA; d_call: NA; v_call: TRBV20-1
cdr3_nt: TGTGCCACCAGTACCCCGGAGAGAGCCCGGGGCACAGATACGCAGTATTTT; cdr3_aa: CATSTPERARGTDTQYF; j_call: TRBJ2-3; clone_size: NA; d_call: NA; v_call: TRBV24-1
cdr3_nt: TGTGCCAGCAGCCAAGGAGACAGGTGGCCTGAAGCTTTCTTT; cdr3_aa: CASSQGDRWPEAFF; j_call: TRBJ1-1; clone_size: NA; d_call: NA; v_call: TRBV3-1
cdr3_nt: TGTGCCAGCAGCATTGGACAGTCGTTCTACGAGCAGTACTTC; cdr3_aa: CASSIGQSFYEQYF; j_call: TRBJ2-7; clone_size: NA; d_call: NA; v_call: TRBV9
cdr3_nt: TGCGCCAGCAGTGAACCAGCTAACTATGGCTACACCTTC; cdr3_aa: CASSEPANYGYTF; j_call: TRBJ1-2; clone_size: once; d_call: NA; v_call: TRBV10-2
cdr3_nt: TGTGCCAGCAGCTTAGTGGGGGGGAGCAGCTCCTACGAGCAGTACTTC; cdr3_aa: CASSLVGGSSSYEQYF; j_call: TRBJ2-7; clone_size: NA; d_call: TRBD2; v_call: TRBV7-6
cdr3_nt: TGTGCCAGCAGCCAAGAAGAACCTAGAACCGTTTACGAGCAGTACTTC; cdr3_aa: CASSQEEPRTVYEQYF; j_call: TRBJ2-7; clone_size: few; d_call: NA; v_call: TRBV3-1
cdr3_nt: TGCAGTGCTAGAGGACTAGCATCCCATGAGCAGTACTTC; cdr3_aa: CSARGLASHEQYF; j_call: TRBJ2-7; clone_size: NA; d_call: TRBD2; v_call: TRBV20-1
cdr3_nt: TGTGCCACCAGCTCGGCACAGGGGGCGTATGGCTACACCTTC; cdr3_aa: CATSSAQGAYGYTF; j_call: TRBJ1-2; clone_size: NA; d_call: TRBD1; v_call: TRBV15
cdr3_nt: TGCGCCAGCAGCGAGGGACTGGGAGCCGAATACGAGCAGTACTTC; cdr3_aa: CASSEGLGAEYEQYF; j_call: TRBJ2-7; clone_size: once; d_call: NA; v_call: TRBV5-1
cdr3_nt: TGTGCCAGTAGTCCCGGTGGTAGCGGCTCCTACGAGCAGTACTTC; cdr3_aa: CASSPGGSGSYEQYF; j_call: TRBJ2-7; clone_size: many; d_call: NA; v_call: TRBV19
cdr3_nt: TGTGCCACCAGCAGAGGAACAGGCCGCACTGAAGCTTTCTTT; cdr3_aa: CATSRGTGRTEAFF; j_call: TRBJ1-1; clone_size: NA; d_call: NA; v_call: TRBV15
cdr3_nt: TGCAGTCACCCGCGATACAGGGCCCCGAGATTTTACGAGCAGTACTTC; cdr3_aa: CSHPRYRAPRFYEQYF; j_call: TRBJ2-7; clone_size: NA; d_call: NA; v_call: TRBV20-1
cdr3_nt: TGTGCCAGCAGTTCCCTCAGGGGCGAGCAGTACTTC; cdr3_aa: CASSSLRGEQYF; j_call: TRBJ2-7; clone_size: NA; d_call: NA; v_call: TRBV6-5
cdr3_nt: TGCAGTGCTCCCAACGTGGGGGGGGTGGAGACCCAGTACTTC; cdr3_aa: CSAPNVGGVETQYF; j_call: TRBJ2-5; clone_size: NA; d_call: TRBD2; v_call: TRBV20-1
cdr3_nt: TGTGCCAGTAGTCTGTACAGGGGGAACTACGAGCAGTACTTC; cdr3_aa: CASSLYRGNYEQYF; j_call: TRBJ2-7; clone_size: many; d_call: TRBD1; v_call: TRBV19
cdr3_nt: TGTGCCAGTAGCGAAGGAGCAGGGTTGGAGCAGTACTTC; cdr3_aa: CASSEGAGLEQYF; j_call: TRBJ2-7; clone_size: NA; d_call: NA; v_call: TRBV19
cdr3_nt: TGTGCCAGCAGCCTAACGAGCTACACAGATACGCAGTATTTT; cdr3_aa: CASSLTSYTDTQYF; j_call: TRBJ2-3; clone_size: NA; d_call: NA; v_call: TRBV7-9
cdr3_nt: TGTGCCAGCCCTATAGCGGGAGAAAGGAAGACCCAGTACTTC; cdr3_aa: CASPIAGERKTQYF; j_call: TRBJ2-5; clone_size: NA; d_call: TRBD2; v_call: TRBV2
cdr3_nt: TGCAGTGCTAGAGTCGGGGAGCGCTACACCTTC; cdr3_aa: CSARVGERYTF; j_call: TRBJ1-2; clone_size: NA; d_call: NA; v_call: TRBV20-1
cdr3_nt: TGTGCCAGTAGCCTAGCGGGGGGACTAGATACGCAGTATTTT; cdr3_aa: CASSLAGGLDTQYF; j_call: TRBJ2-3; clone_size: NA; d_call: TRBD2; v_call: TRBV9
cdr3_nt: TGTGCCAGCAGCTCGTTACTAGCTAGGTACGAGCAGTACTTC; cdr3_aa: CASSSLLARYEQYF; j_call: TRBJ2-7; clone_size: once; d_call: NA; v_call: TRBV7-2
cdr3_nt: TGTGCCAGCAGCAAGGGGACTAGCGGGACGTACGAGCAGTACTTC; cdr3_aa: CASSKGTSGTYEQYF; j_call: TRBJ2-7; clone_size: few; d_call: TRBD2; v_call: TRBV11-2
cdr3_nt: TGCGCCAGCAGCCAAACAGGGTTAGACAACAATGAGCAGTTCTTC; cdr3_aa: CASSQTGLDNNEQFF; j_call: TRBJ2-1; clone_size: many; d_call: NA; v_call: TRBV4-1
cdr3_nt: TGTGCCAGCAGCCCAGTGGGGACAGGGGTTGTCGGGGATTCACCCCTCCACTTT; cdr3_aa: CASSPVGTGVVGDSPLHF; j_call: TRBJ1-6; clone_size: NA; d_call: TRBD1; v_call: TRBV7-9
cdr3_nt: TGTGCCAGCAGGGGACAGGTCAGCACAGATACGCAGTATTTT; cdr3_aa: CASRGQVSTDTQYF; j_call: TRBJ2-3; clone_size: NA; d_call: TRBD1; v_call: TRBV12-5
cdr3_nt: TGTGCCAGCAGCGTTGTGGGGGACAGGGTTTCCTACGAGCAGTACTTC; cdr3_aa: CASSVVGDRVSYEQYF; j_call: TRBJ2-7; clone_size: NA; d_call: TRBD1; v_call: TRBV9
cdr3_nt: TGTGCCAGTAGTATATTGGGGGGTGGTGAGACCCAGTACTTC; cdr3_aa: CASSILGGGETQYF; j_call: TRBJ2-5; clone_size: once; d_call: NA; v_call: TRBV19
cdr3_nt: TGTGCCAGCAGCTTAGGGGGACAGTACGAGCAGTACTTC; cdr3_aa: CASSLGGQYEQYF; j_call: TRBJ2-7; clone_size: few; d_call: TRBD1; v_call: TRBV7-9
cdr3_nt: TGTGCCAGCAGCCCCAGCGCGCAAGAGACCCAGTACTTC; cdr3_aa: CASSPSAQETQYF; j_call: TRBJ2-5; clone_size: NA; d_call: NA; v_call: TRBV7-7
cdr3_nt: TGTGCTAGCAGCCCGGGACAGTCCACAGATACGCAGTATTTT; cdr3_aa: CASSPGQSTDTQYF; j_call: TRBJ2-3; clone_size: NA; d_call: TRBD1; v_call: TRBV7-7
cdr3_nt: TGTGCCAGCAGCCTCCCACAGGGCTGGGCTGAAGCTTTCTTT; cdr3_aa: CASSLPQGWAEAFF; j_call: TRBJ1-1; clone_size: NA; d_call: NA; v_call: TRBV7-9
cdr3_nt: TGTGCCAGTAGTTTTTCTAGCGGGGGGGTCTCCTACAATGAGCAGTTCTTC; cdr3_aa: CASSFSSGGVSYNEQFF; j_call: TRBJ2-1; clone_size: many; d_call: TRBD2; v_call: TRBV19
cdr3_nt: TGTGCCAGCAGCAAAGAGCGGTTTAGGGCCAGTGAAAAACTGTTTTTT; cdr3_aa: CASSKERFRASEKLFF; j_call: TRBJ1-4; clone_size: NA; d_call: NA; v_call: TRBV7-6
cdr3_nt: TGTGCCAGTAGTAGTGAGGCAGGGATTCGGCCCCAGCATTTT; cdr3_aa: CASSSEAGIRPQHF; j_call: TRBJ1-5; clone_size: few; d_call: NA; v_call: TRBV19
cdr3_nt: TGTGCCAGCAGTTGGGAATCGGACACAACGAACACTGAAGCTTTCTTT; cdr3_aa: CASSWESDTTNTEAFF; j_call: TRBJ1-1; clone_size: many; d_call: NA; v_call: TRBV6-2/TRBV6-3
cdr3_nt: TGTGCCAGCAGCTTGGACCCCGGGACAGGCGAGCAGTACTTC; cdr3_aa: CASSLDPGTGEQYF; j_call: TRBJ2-7; clone_size: once; d_call: TRBD1; v_call: TRBV5-6
cdr3_nt: TGTGCCGGCAGCTTAAGCTGTGAGCAGTTCTTC; cdr3_aa: CAGSLSCEQFF; j_call: TRBJ2-1; clone_size: NA; d_call: NA; v_call: TRBV7-6
cdr3_nt: TGTGCCAGCAGCCCTACAAGGAACACTGAAGCTTTCTTT; cdr3_aa: CASSPTRNTEAFF; j_call: TRBJ1-1; clone_size: many; d_call: NA; v_call: TRBV11-2
cdr3_nt: TGTGCCAGCAGTAACAGGACACTTACCTACGAGCAGTACTTC; cdr3_aa: CASSNRTLTYEQYF; j_call: TRBJ2-7; clone_size: many; d_call: NA; v_call: TRBV6-1